This T cell receptor beta chain was retrieved from a study of blood T cell repertoires in COVID-19. The protocol was immunoSEQ multiplex PCR, while the TCRdb copy is restricted to in-frame clones and leaves out a portion. The table includes 400,000 or so clones, approximately 88% detected once. Recruitment covered about two dozen US areas and drew participants whose ages spanned about 18 to 90 years. The V gene lost 6 bases and the J gene lost 6 bases, with 17 bases spanning the gap. Germline V gene lookup returns CDR1 ENHRY and CDR2 SYGVKD. This CDR3 comprises 14 residues. Sequencing was carried out using PBMCs or T cells enriched from blood (not recorded which). The rearrangement uses TRBV10-3 and TRBJ1-1, with D unclear. The sequence came from a woman in her thirties or forties with acute COVID-19. This CDR3 is CAIRVVNSEAEAFF. CDR3 DNA: TGTGCCATCAGGGTCGTGAATTCAGAGGCTGAAGCTTTCTTT.